This T cell receptor (beta chain) was captured in a study of regulatory T cells in long-lasting Graves disease. Overall study context: Newly diagnosed Graves' patients had taken antithyroid drugs under 3 months. Study-level findings and limits: New patients shared about 880 public clonotypes, fewer than the 2,500 to 3,500 shared by persistent patients. Researchers examined only peripheral blood and not thyroid tissue.

Arm-PCR of CDR3 regions with iRepertoire HTBI primers generated TCR beta libraries. The authors' processing: Samples revealed around 56 TRBV and over 12 TRBJ segments. TCRdb independently ran MiXCR on the multiplex PCR reads; one entry per CDR3 protein. The V and J calls follow TCRdb's processing rather than the paper's. The data contain 250,000 to 400,000 distinct CDR3 sequences, 15% to 20% of them seen just once; the ten biggest clones take up about 40%. The time point here: newly diagnosed GD, antithyroid drugs for less than 3 months. The TCR library used RNA extracted from PBMCs. A remark on this clonotype: Its antigen is unidentified.

The CDR3 totals 17 residues. V dropped 6 bases and J dropped 3; count of bases not matched to a gene: 16. Per germline, CDR1 KGHSH and CDR2 LQKENI. The chain links TRBV18 to TRBJ2-7; 8 nucleotides line up with TRBD1. Sequenced here: peripheral blood mononuclear cells (PBMCs), sampled at new diagnosis, from a patient treated with antithyroid drugs. The source is a female donor with Graves disease. CDR3 loop: CASSFGQGLGKGYEQYF. The CDR3 nucleotides read TGTGCCAGCTCCTTCGGACAGGGATTGGGGAAAGGCTACGAGCAGTACTTC.